This T cell receptor (beta chain) was identified in a study of cytomegalovirus exposure and HLA in healthy donors. This clone was recorded once. Germline V gives CDR1 MNHNS, CDR2 SASEGT. This CDR3 contains 14 residues. V lost 2 bases, J lost 6 bases, and 14 bases lay in between. The PCR used 60 Vbeta and 13 Jbeta primers. Generated by immunoSEQ multiplex PCR, the TCRdb table keeps only in-frame clones and is missing some. Counted here are fewer than 55,000 clones, 72% occurring once; the ten biggest clones make up about 22%. This sequence originates from a woman in her 50s in good health and CMV-seropositive. The V call is TRBV6-1, the J call TRBJ2-7, with a possible D match to TRBD2 (6 bases). Sequencing input: PBMCs. As DNA, the CDR3 is TGTGCCAGCAGTGAAAACAGGAGGGTGGGCGAGCAGTACTTC. Encoded protein: CASSENRRVGEQYF.